The present entry profiles one T cell receptor (beta chain) with its context. Its antigen is undetermined. Control subjects, colonoscoped for suspected IBD, had macroscopically and histologically normal endoscopy. V was cut by 0 bases and J by 7 bases, with 8 bases left in between. From germline, CDR1 is SGHNT and CDR2 YYREEE (reference sequence). The CDR3 totals 13 residues. The assay was immunoSEQ multiplex PCR, and TCRdb's table has in-frame clones only and misses some. The table lists about 5,800 clones, just under 90% of them singletons. This record belongs to a study of pediatric ulcerative colitis. Study-wide points: In rectum, acute severe colitis had expanded clones and less diversity.

The rearrangement links TRBV5-4 to TRBJ1-5; no reliable D call. Sequenced: blood. The clonotype was recovered from a girl between 5 and 17 years old who was a control in a study of pediatric ulcerative colitis. The CDR3 loop reads CASSLEAGQPQHF. Written as DNA, the CDR3 is TGTGCCAGCAGCTTGGAGGCGGGACAGCCCCAGCATTTT. The full variable domain, with the rest looked up from reference TRBV5-4 and TRBJ1-5, is ETGVTQSPTHLIKTRGQQVTLRCSSQSGHNTVSWYQQALGQGPQFIFQYYREEENGRGNFPPRFSGLQFPNYSSELNVNALELDDSALYLCASSLEAGQPQHFGDGTRLSIL.